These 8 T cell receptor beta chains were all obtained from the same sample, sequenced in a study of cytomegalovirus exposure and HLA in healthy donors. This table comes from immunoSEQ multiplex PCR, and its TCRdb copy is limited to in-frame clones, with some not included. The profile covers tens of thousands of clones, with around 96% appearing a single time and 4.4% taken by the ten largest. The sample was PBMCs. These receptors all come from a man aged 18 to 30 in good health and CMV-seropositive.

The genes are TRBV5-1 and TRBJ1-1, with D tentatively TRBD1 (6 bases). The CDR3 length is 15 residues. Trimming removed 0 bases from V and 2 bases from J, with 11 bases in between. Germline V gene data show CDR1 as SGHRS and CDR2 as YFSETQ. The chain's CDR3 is CASSLGGGTNTEAFF. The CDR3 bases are TGCGCCAGCAGCTTGGGCGGGGGGACAAACACTGAAGCTTTCTTT.

CDR3 protein: CASSTRQINEKLFF. The CDR3 nucleotides are TGTGCCAGTAGTACGCGGCAGATAAATGAAAAACTGTTTTTT. The chain employs TRBV19 and TRBJ1-4, with D uncertain. The CDR3 is 14 amino acids. V was pared by 4 bases and J by 5 bases, with 11 bases between. Germline loops: CDR1 LNHDA, CDR2 SQIVND (reference sequence).

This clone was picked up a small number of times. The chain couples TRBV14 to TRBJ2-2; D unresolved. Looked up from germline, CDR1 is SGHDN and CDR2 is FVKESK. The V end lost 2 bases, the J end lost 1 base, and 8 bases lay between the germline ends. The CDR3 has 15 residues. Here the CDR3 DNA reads TGTGCCAGCAGCCAAAGTTGGCTGAACACCGGGGAGCTGTTTTTT. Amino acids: CASSQSWLNTGELFF.

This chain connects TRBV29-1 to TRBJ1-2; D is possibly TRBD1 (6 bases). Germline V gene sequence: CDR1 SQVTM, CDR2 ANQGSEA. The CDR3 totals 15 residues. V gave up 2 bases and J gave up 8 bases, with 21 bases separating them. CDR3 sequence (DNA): TGCAGCGTTGAAACCCCCCCCGGTGCAGGGGACGGCTACACCTTC. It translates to CSVETPPGAGDGYTF.

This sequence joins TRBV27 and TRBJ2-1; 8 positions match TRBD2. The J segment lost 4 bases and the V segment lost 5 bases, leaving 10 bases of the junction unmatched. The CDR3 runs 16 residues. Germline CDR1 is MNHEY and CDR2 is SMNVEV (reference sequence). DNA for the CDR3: TGTGCCAGCAGTCCCCGGGGGGGGTGGGATTACAATGAGCAGTTCTTC. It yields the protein CASSPRGGWDYNEQFF.

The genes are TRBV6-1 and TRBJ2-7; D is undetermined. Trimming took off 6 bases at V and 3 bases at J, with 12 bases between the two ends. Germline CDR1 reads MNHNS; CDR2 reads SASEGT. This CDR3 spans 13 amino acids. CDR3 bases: TGTGCCAGCAGCCGAGAGTCGGGCTACGAGCAGTACTTC. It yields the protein CASSRESGYEQYF.

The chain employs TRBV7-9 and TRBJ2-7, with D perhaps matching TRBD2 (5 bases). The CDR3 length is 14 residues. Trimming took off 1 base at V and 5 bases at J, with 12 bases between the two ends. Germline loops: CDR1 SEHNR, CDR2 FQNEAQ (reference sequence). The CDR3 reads CASSLVGVLDEQYF. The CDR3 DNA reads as TGTGCCAGCAGCTTAGTCGGGGTTTTGGACGAGCAGTACTTC.

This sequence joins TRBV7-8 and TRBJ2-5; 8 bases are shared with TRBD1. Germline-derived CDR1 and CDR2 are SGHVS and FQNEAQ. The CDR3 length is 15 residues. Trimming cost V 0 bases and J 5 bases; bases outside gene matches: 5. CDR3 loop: CASSLADRGLETQYF. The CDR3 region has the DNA TGTGCCAGCAGCTTAGCCGACAGGGGTTTGGAGACCCAGTACTTC.